Here is one T cell receptor (beta chain) with its context. Enrolled through a virtual design, the participants were between roughly 18 and 90 years of age and came from about two dozen US areas. Participant reports of clinical history set cohort assignment. Original analysis: The assay estimated nucleated cells by amplifying reference gene primers. Here immunoSEQ multiplex PCR was the method, and the copy in TCRdb shows in-frame clones only, minus some. V and J calls and clone size are copied from that table; D and trimming were computed from the DNA. The data contain some 270,000 clones, approximately 85% of them seen just once; the ten biggest clones take up 8.5% to 9.5%. The CDR3 contains 16 residues. V shed 0 bases and J shed 5 bases, with 14 bases lying between them. Germline V gene lookup returns CDR1 GTSNPN and CDR2 SVGIG (reference sequence). The data were taken from a study of blood T cell repertoires in COVID-19. The overall study: From T cells, B-cell-depleted T cells, or PBMCs came the material, which was cDNA or gDNA.

The receptor's source is a woman in her forties or fifties with acute COVID-19. Sequencing was done on a sample of PBMCs or T cells enriched from blood (not recorded which). The V call is TRBV30, the J call TRBJ1-6; D perhaps matches TRBD1 (5 bases). CDR3 in amino acids: CAWSVGHRMDNSPLHF. The CDR3 nucleotides are TGTGCCTGGAGTGTCGGACATCGCATGGATAATTCACCCCTCCACTTT.